This T cell receptor (beta chain) was recorded in a study of blood T cells in healthy people across ages. The ends lost 4 bases at V and 4 bases at J; junction bases unmatched: 11. From germline, CDR1 is SGHRS and CDR2 YFSETQ. The CDR3 spans 16 residues. Primers used in a second PCR of roughly 7 to 11 cycles were a sample-barcoded 5' primer and a J-beta primer mix. TCRdb used MiXCR to reprocess the 5' RACE reads, holding one entry per CDR3 protein. The table has 250,000 to 300,000 distinct CDR3 sequences, 27% seen once. Sequences were obtained from blood. V gene TRBV5-1 combines with J gene TRBJ2-5, with 9 nucleotides matching TRBD2. This clonotype originated in a woman in her 70s in good health. The CDR3 sequence: CASSPRLVAGVETQYF. The CDR3 nucleotides are TGCGCCAGCAGCCCCAGATTGGTAGCGGGAGTAGAGACCCAGTACTTC.